One and the same sample provided the 12 T cell receptor beta chains below, sequenced in a study of blood T cell repertoires in COVID-19. Clones were read by immunoSEQ multiplex PCR, and TCRdb kept only the in-frame ones, dropping some. The sample consists of around 100,000 clones, 84% of them appearing once. Source material: peripheral blood. The receptors stem from a human donor in a cohort sampled during active COVID-19.

The gene calls are TRBV24-1 and TRBJ1-1; TRBD1 matches 7 bases. V lost 9 bases to trimming and J lost 1 base; unmatched junction nucleotides: 4. This CDR3 spans 13 amino acids. Germline V gene sequence: CDR1 KGHDR, CDR2 SFDVKD. Here the CDR3 reads CATRDRANTEAFF. CDR3 DNA sequence: TGTGCCACCCGAGACAGGGCGAACACTGAAGCTTTCTTT.

V and J are TRBV11-2 and TRBJ2-1, with TRBD2 as a possible D gene (5 bases). Germline lookup yields CDR1 SGHAT and CDR2 FQNNGV. CDR3 length: 15 residues. The V end lost 3 bases, the J end lost 3 bases, and 12 bases lay between the germline ends. CDR3 nucleotide sequence: TGTGCCAGCAGCTTCCGGGATTCTATCTACAATGAGCAGTTCTTC. Translated: CASSFRDSIYNEQFF.

The V gene is TRBV6-2 or TRBV6-3, the J gene TRBJ1-1; no reliable D call. Looked up from germline, CDR1 is MNHEY and CDR2 is SVGEGT. The CDR3 is made up of 11 amino acids. V gave up 2 bases and J gave up 10 bases, with 8 bases separating them. CDR3 sequence: CASSYGGLAFF. CDR3 DNA sequence: TGTGCCAGCAGTTACGGTGGGCTAGCTTTCTTT.

This rearrangement joins TRBV6-6 to TRBJ2-1; TRBD2 aligns across 7 bases. The CDR3 sequence is 14 residues long. Germline CDR1 and CDR2: MNHNY and SVGAGI (reference sequence). J was trimmed by 9 bases and V by 0 bases; bases with no gene match: 5. The chain's CDR3 is CASSYSRRESEQFF. CDR3 in DNA: TGTGCCAGCAGTTACTCGAGGCGGGAGTCTGAGCAGTTCTTC.

The chain joins TRBV7-9 to TRBJ2-2, with D perhaps TRBD1 (5 bases). Trimming left V 5 bases short and J 5 bases short, with 21 bases between. Germline V CDR1 and CDR2: SEHNR, FQNEAQ (reference sequence). The CDR3 is made up of 17 amino acids. In DNA, the CDR3 is TGTGCCAGCAGCCTACCCATCAGGACAAAGAAAACCGGGGAGCTGTTTTTT. This encodes CASSLPIRTKKTGELFF.

The chain employs TRBV9 and TRBJ2-2; TRBD2 matches 8 bases. V lost 2 bases, J lost 6 bases, and 12 bases stayed unmatched. The CDR3 runs to 17 residues. Per germline, CDR1 SGDLS and CDR2 YYNGEE. This chain's CDR3 is CASSVWRGAARAGELFF. The CDR3 region has the DNA TGTGCCAGCAGCGTGTGGCGGGGGGCCGCGAGGGCCGGGGAGCTGTTTTTT.

The rearrangement links TRBV19 to TRBJ1-2; tentatively, D is TRBD1 (6 bases). CDR3 length: 14 residues. V lost 3 bases to trimming and J lost 2 bases, with 10 bases between them. Germline CDR1 is LNHDA and CDR2 is SQIVND (reference sequence). The chain's CDR3 is CASSMAGTNYGYTF. The DNA for the CDR3 is TGTGCCAGTAGTATGGCAGGGACAAACTATGGCTACACCTTC.

This chain uses TRBV5-1 with TRBJ1-6, with D perhaps matching TRBD1 (6 bases). The CDR3 contains 14 residues. The V end lost 2 bases, the J end lost 10 bases, and 13 bases lay between the germline ends. Germline CDR1 is SGHRS and CDR2 is YFSETQ. DNA of the CDR3: TGCGCCAGCAGCTTATGGGGGCCGGGGTCACCCCTCCACTTT. The encoded protein is CASSLWGPGSPLHF.

The chain uses TRBV4-1 and TRBJ2-3, with TRBD2 identical over 15 bases. This CDR3 is 17 amino acids long. The junction had 4 bases not matched to a gene; V was cut back by 3 bases and J by 3 bases. Germline CDR1 MGHRA, CDR2 YSYEKL. This CDR3 reads CASSQGLAGGRTDTQYF. The CDR3 DNA is TGCGCCAGCAGCCAGGGACTAGCGGGGGGCCGGACAGATACGCAGTATTTT.

This sequence joins TRBV4-2 and TRBJ2-1; the match to TRBD2 covers 9 bases. Germline values: CDR1 LGHNA, CDR2 YNFKEQ. The length of the CDR3 is 19 residues. V lost 0 bases, J lost 1 base, and 10 bases stayed unmatched. CDR3 amino acids: CASSQDFSGGSGSYNEQFF. The DNA for the CDR3 is TGTGCCAGCAGCCAAGATTTTAGCGGGGGCTCCGGATCCTACAATGAGCAGTTCTTC.

V and J are TRBV30 and TRBJ2-1, with 8 positions matching TRBD2. The CDR3 extends over 15 amino acids. V lost 2 bases, J lost 8 bases, and 11 bases stayed unmatched. CDR1 is GTSNPN, CDR2 SVGIG, per germline (reference sequence). The CDR3 loop is CAWSPGLGVGDEQFF. The CDR3 nucleotides read TGTGCCTGGAGTCCGGGACTAGGGGTGGGCGATGAGCAGTTCTTC.

The chain uses TRBV6-5 and TRBJ1-2, with 7 bases aligning to TRBD1. CDR3 length: 16 amino acids. Germline loops: CDR1 MNHEY, CDR2 SVGAGI. V shed 4 bases, J shed 2 bases, and the junction held 10 bases outside the gene matches. The CDR3 protein is CASSSLDRIINYGYTF. The CDR3 nucleotides are TGTGCCAGCAGTTCACTGGACAGGATAATAAACTATGGCTACACCTTC.